The 24 T cell receptor beta chains below were found in one sample sequenced in a study of metastatic and nonmetastatic thyroid tumors. Through MiXCR, TCRdb re-clonotyped the PCR reads. The sample contains over 20,000 clones, about 24% of which appear only once. The entire patient cohort was treatment-naive prior to thyroid surgery. The sequenced sample consisted of blood. Receptor source: a male donor with papillary thyroid cancer or a benign thyroid nodule (not recorded which). Some clones in this sample may be carry-over from other donors' samples.

This clone appeared many times. The gene calls are TRBV19 and TRBJ1-1; possibly TRBD1 for D (6 bases). The CDR3 is 16 residues long. V lost 0 bases, J lost 0 bases, and 11 bases lay in between. The V gene's germline CDR1 is LNHDA and CDR2 SQIVND (reference sequence). CDR3 bases: TGTGCCAGTAGTATAGATGGGACAAGGGTGAACACTGAAGCTTTCTTT. Its protein is CASSIDGTRVNTEAFF.

This clone was counted many times. The chain joins TRBV28 to TRBJ1-5; maybe TRBD1 (5 bases). This CDR3 has 15 amino acids. Trimming cost V 7 bases and J 2 bases, with 15 bases left between them. Germline lookup yields CDR1 MDHEN and CDR2 SYDVKM. The CDR3, as DNA: TGTGCCAGCACCGAAGTGAGGGGACGCAATCAGCCCCAGCATTTT. This sequence encodes CASTEVRGRNQPQHF.

This clone was counted at least ten times. Other DNA variants within this sample encode the same CDR3. The chain employs TRBV29-1 and TRBJ2-3, with unresolved D. Per germline, CDR1 SQVTM and CDR2 ANQGSEA. The CDR3 runs 13 residues. V lost 3 bases and J lost 3, with 10 bases in between. The CDR3: CSVDELGTDTQYF. CDR3 nucleotide sequence: TGCAGCGTTGATGAGTTGGGGACAGATACGCAGTATTTT.

This clone was detected a few times. The rearrangement links TRBV5-5 to TRBJ2-5; the D gene could be TRBD1 or TRBD2 (5 bases each). CDR1 is SGHKS and CDR2 is YYEKEE in the germline V gene (reference sequence). This CDR3 has 16 amino acids. V dropped 4 bases and J dropped 0 bases, with 16 bases sitting between them. The CDR3 sequence is CASSHHVGANQETQYF. In nucleotides, the CDR3 is TGTGCCAGCAGCCACCACGTCGGGGCAAACCAAGAGACCCAGTACTTC.

There are many counts of this clone. The V call is TRBV5-1, the J call TRBJ2-3, with a weak D call TRBD2 (5 bases). V was trimmed by 0 bases and J by 4 bases, leaving 12 bases between them. Germline assignment: CDR1 SGHRS and CDR2 YFSETQ. This CDR3 region has 15 residues. The CDR3 DNA reads as TGCGCCAGCAGCTTGGACGGCCGGGGATCAGATACGCAGTATTTT. Amino acids: CASSLDGRGSDTQYF.

On this clone: The junction and the germline gene differ at one end; a read error may be behind it. The rearrangement uses TRBV27 and TRBJ2-7; D uncertain. This CDR3 has 15 amino acids. Germline lookup yields CDR1 MNHEY and CDR2 SMNVEV (reference sequence). CDR3 DNA: TGTGCCAGAAGTTTATTACTGGTCGGCCCCTGCGAGCAGTACTTC. Protein product: CARSLLLVGPCEQYF.

Ten or more counts support this clone. This clone may be a read error of a much larger clone one base away. The chain has TRBV28 and TRBJ1-6; the D gene is possibly TRBD1 (6 bases). The CDR3 consists of 15 residues. Per germline, CDR1 MDHEN and CDR2 SYDVKM. CDR3 coding DNA: TGTGCCAGCAGTACGGCCGGACAGAATAATCCACCCCTCCACTTT. It is translated as CASSTAGQNNPPLHF. Variable domain in full (rest from reference TRBV28 and TRBJ1-6): DVKVTQSSRYLVKRTGEKVFLECVQDMDHENMFWYRQDPGLGLRLIYFSYDVKMKEKGDIPEGYSVSREKKERFSLILESASTNQTSMYLCASSTAGQNNPPLHFGNGTRLTVT.

This clone was counted ten times or more. The sample carries other DNA sequences with the same CDR3. V and J are TRBV11-1 and TRBJ2-5; D is possibly TRBD2 (5 bases). Trimming shortened V by 3 bases and J by 7 bases, and 9 bases separated the two germline ends. The CDR3 runs 12 residues. Germline loops: CDR1 SGHAT, CDR2 FQDESV (reference sequence). As DNA, the CDR3 is TGTGCCAGCAGCTTGGACTTTGGGACCCAGTACTTC. This codes for CASSLDFGTQYF.

J is TRBJ2-3 and V is TRBV5-1; unclear D gene. In germline, CDR1 is SGHRS, CDR2 YFSETQ. The CDR3 spans 13 residues. V was shortened by 0 bases and J by 4 bases, with 6 bases between the two germline ends. CDR3 bases: TGCGCCAGCAGCTTGGCGAAGGCAGATACGCAGTATTTT. Amino acid sequence: CASSLAKADTQYF.

Notes on this clone: A much larger clone is a single base away; this may be a read error. The chain recombines TRBV12-3 or TRBV12-4 with TRBJ1-1; the match to TRBD1 covers 7 bases. The junction had 8 bases not matched to a gene; V was cut back by 5 bases and J by 8 bases. The CDR3 is made up of 13 amino acids. This CDR3 reads CASSHRGLGEAFF. The CDR3 coding sequence is TGTGCCAGCAGTCACAGGGGACTGGGAGAAGCTTTCTTT.

The chain links TRBV3-1 to TRBJ1-2; maybe TRBD1 (5 bases). Trimming pared 1 base from V and 4 bases from J, leaving 16 bases between. This CDR3 has 16 residues. Germline CDR1 is LGHDT and CDR2 is YNNKEL (reference sequence). The CDR3 DNA sequence: TGTGCCAGCAGCCAAGGCCCCCTCGGGGGATCCTATGGCTACACCTTC. Protein product: CASSQGPLGGSYGYTF.

This clone has a count of ten or more. Other DNA variants within this sample encode the same CDR3. The rearrangement links TRBV11-2 to TRBJ2-1, with TRBD2 as a possible D gene (6 bases). V lost 6 bases, J lost 7 bases, and 16 bases lay in between. The CDR3 consists of 14 residues. Looked up from germline, CDR1 is SGHAT and CDR2 is FQNNGV. In DNA form, the CDR3 reads TGTGCCAGCAGTTTACCCTCGGGAGCGAATGAGCAGTTCTTC. Its protein is CASSLPSGANEQFF.

The V call is TRBV4-1, the J call TRBJ2-7; 7 nucleotides line up with TRBD1. V dropped 3 bases and J dropped 1; count of bases not matched to a gene: 0. The CDR3 loop spans 13 amino acids. CDR1 MGHRA and CDR2 YSYEKL come from the germline V gene. The CDR3 DNA sequence: TGCGCCAGCAGCCAGACAGGGTCCTACGAGCAGTACTTC. Protein sequence: CASSQTGSYEQYF.

By share, this clone ranks as medium-sized (0.01 to 0.1%). This rearrangement joins TRBV7-2 to TRBJ2-7; D call uncertain. The germline V and J ends were trimmed by 3 bases and 4 bases, with 10 bases remaining between them. CDR3 length: 13 residues. The germline gives CDR1 SGHTA, CDR2 FQGNSA. The CDR3 bases are TGTGCCAGCAGCTTCCTCTTGGGGTACGAGCAGTACTTC. Translated: CASSFLLGYEQYF.

This clone was observed many times. V gene TRBV12-3 or TRBV12-4 combines with J gene TRBJ2-1, with 7 bases lining up with TRBD2. The CDR3 length is 14 residues. V shed 5 bases and J 5 bases; nucleotides not matched to a gene: 6. The DNA of the CDR3 is TGTGCCAGCAGTGCGGGGGACGTAAACAATGAGCAGTTCTTC. Amino acids: CASSAGDVNNEQFF.

The V call is TRBV11-3, the J call TRBJ2-7; D perhaps matches TRBD1 (6 bases). The germline V and J ends were trimmed by 1 base and 2 bases, with 9 bases remaining between them. The germline V gene encodes CDR1 SGHNT and CDR2 YENEEA. The CDR3 contains 14 residues. The CDR3: CASSLAGAPYEQYF. CDR3 in DNA: TGTGCCAGCAGCTTAGCAGGGGCCCCCTACGAGCAGTACTTC.

Ten or more counts support this clone. The chain recombines TRBV25-1 with TRBJ2-7; D is uncertain. The CDR3 is 12 residues long. Germline assignment: CDR1 MGHDK and CDR2 SYGVNS. Trimming removed 4 bases at V and 3 bases at J, with 7 bases between. CDR3: CASSVQVYEQYF. The CDR3 bases are TGTGCCAGCAGTGTTCAAGTCTACGAGCAGTACTTC.

By share, this clone counts as medium-sized. This rearrangement joins TRBV7-2 to TRBJ2-7, with D possibly matching TRBD2 (7 bases). V lost 2 bases and J 2 bases, leaving 13 bases between the germline ends. The germline V gene has CDR1 SGHTA and CDR2 FQGNSA. CDR3 length equals 15 residues. The CDR3 spells CASSLTGGPAYEQYF. The DNA of the CDR3 is TGTGCCAGCAGCTTAACGGGGGGCCCAGCCTACGAGCAGTACTTC.

This clone was found many times. V gene TRBV6-1 combines with J gene TRBJ2-6; 7 positions agree with TRBD1. Germline V gene data show CDR1 as MNHNS and CDR2 as SASEGT. This CDR3 comprises 17 residues. After removal of 4 bases from V and 0 bases from J, the junction contained 6 bases not matched to a gene. The CDR3 nucleotides read TGTGCCAGCAGTGCCGGGACAGCCAACTCTGGGGCCAACGTCCTGACTTTC. Its protein is CASSAGTANSGANVLTF.

In its sample, this clone was seen a few times. V and J are TRBV6-5 and TRBJ1-2; the D is unclear. The CDR3 length is 14 residues. The ends were cut back, 1 base at V and 4 bases at J, with 10 bases in the middle. CDR1 MNHEY and CDR2 SVGAGI come from the germline V gene. CDR3 DNA: TGTGCCAGCAGTTACTTAGGAGGGTTCTATGGCTACACCTTC. Translating it yields CASSYLGGFYGYTF.

The V gene is TRBV11-2, the J gene TRBJ1-6; D not certain. V was trimmed by 5 bases and J by 3 bases, leaving 11 bases between them. From germline, CDR1 is SGHAT and CDR2 FQNNGV. There are 15 residues in the CDR3. The CDR3 DNA is TGTGCCAGCAGCCCACGGAGCTACTATAATTCACCCCTCCACTTT. Translating gives CASSPRSYYNSPLHF.

This clone ranks as medium-sized (0.01 to 0.1%). The chain employs TRBV6-1 and TRBJ2-7; D not certain. CDR3 length: 13 residues. V was trimmed by 1 base and J by 4 bases, leaving 8 bases between them. CDR1 and CDR2 from the germline V gene are MNHNS and SASEGT. CDR3 nucleotides: TGTGCCAGCAGTGAAGGTTTCCTTTACGAGCAGTACTTC. Amino acid sequence: CASSEGFLYEQYF.

Ten or more counts support this clone. The rearrangement joins TRBV7-9 to TRBJ1-1, with 7 bases aligning to TRBD1. There are 15 residues in the CDR3. V lost 5 bases and J lost 6; bases outside the gene matches: 12. Germline V lookup: CDR1 SEHNR, CDR2 FQNEAQ (reference sequence). CDR3 region: CASSLRPTGRSEAFF. The DNA of the CDR3 is TGTGCCAGCAGCCTACGACCGACAGGGAGATCTGAAGCTTTCTTT.

This clone has ten or more counts. The chain links TRBV4-1 to TRBJ1-1; no clear D. V gave up 0 bases and J gave up 7 bases, with 18 bases separating them. Germline CDR1 reads MGHRA; CDR2 reads YSYEKL. This CDR3 region has 16 residues. CDR3 loop: CASSQENLGFSDEAFF. In DNA, the CDR3 is TGCGCCAGCAGCCAAGAGAACTTGGGGTTCTCTGATGAAGCTTTCTTT.